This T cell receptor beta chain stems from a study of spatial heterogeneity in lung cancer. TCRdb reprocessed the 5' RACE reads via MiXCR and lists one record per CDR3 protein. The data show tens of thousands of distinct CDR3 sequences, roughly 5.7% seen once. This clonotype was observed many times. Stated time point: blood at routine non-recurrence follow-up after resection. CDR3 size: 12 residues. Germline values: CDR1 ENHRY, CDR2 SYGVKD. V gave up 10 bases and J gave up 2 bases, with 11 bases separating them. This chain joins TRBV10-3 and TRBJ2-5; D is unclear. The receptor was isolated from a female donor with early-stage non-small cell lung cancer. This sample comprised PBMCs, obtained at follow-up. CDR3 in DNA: TGTGCCACTACGGACGCTCAAGAGACCCAGTACTTC. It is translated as CATTDAQETQYF.